A selection of T cell receptor beta chains follows, all from one sample in a study of T cells in Graves' hyperthyroidism and ophthalmopathy. MiXCR, run by TCRdb on the multiplex PCR reads, gives a single entry per CDR3 protein. The repertoire has about 590,000 distinct CDR3 sequences, approximately 14% of them found once; the top ten carry less than 9.5%. The source material was blood. The source is a woman aged 25 to 39 with Graves' hyperthyroidism. Each CDR3 is given with its conserved first and last residue. The D gene is left open where the match is weak. Expanded clones get a size class; other rows say once, few or many, or leave the size out.

abundance: many
j_gene: TRBJ1-1
d_gene: NA
v_gene: TRBV13
CDR3nt: TGTGCCAGCCAAGGGAACACTGAAGCTTTCTTT
CDR3aa: CASQGNTEAFF

abundance: many
j_gene: TRBJ1-1
d_gene: NA
v_gene: TRBV28
CDR3nt: TGTGCCAGCAGTTTACAAAGGACGGTTGAAGCTTTCTTT
CDR3aa: CASSLQRTVEAFF

abundance: few
j_gene: TRBJ1-3
d_gene: NA
v_gene: TRBV24-1
CDR3nt: TGTGCCACGGCCCGGGTTGACTCTGGAAACACCATATATTTT
CDR3aa: CATARVDSGNTIYF

abundance: many
j_gene: TRBJ2-1
d_gene: NA
v_gene: TRBV28
CDR3nt: TGTGCCAGCGGGGGGACTCTCCCGGCCCTGGGCTACAATGAGCAGTTCTTC
CDR3aa: CASGGTLPALGYNEQFF

abundance: few
j_gene: TRBJ2-4
d_gene: NA
v_gene: TRBV7-8
CDR3nt: TGTGCCAGCAGCCCATATCGGTCCGGGATACTGAGAAACATTCAGTACTTC
CDR3aa: CASSPYRSGILRNIQYF

abundance: NA
j_gene: TRBJ2-4
d_gene: NA
v_gene: TRBV7-8
CDR3nt: TGTGCCAGCAGCTTAGGGCGGCAGGGACTAGCCAAAAACATTCAGTACTTC
CDR3aa: CASSLGRQGLAKNIQYF

abundance: many
j_gene: TRBJ2-7
d_gene: TRBD1
v_gene: TRBV11-2
CDR3nt: TGTGCCAGCAGCTGGGGACAGGGGGCACACGAGCAGTACTTC
CDR3aa: CASSWGQGAHEQYF

abundance: NA
j_gene: TRBJ2-7
d_gene: TRBD2
v_gene: TRBV7-3
CDR3nt: TGTGCCAGCAGCTCAGGTGTAGCGGGATCCCACGAGCAGTACTTC
CDR3aa: CASSSGVAGSHEQYF

abundance: few
j_gene: TRBJ1-4
d_gene: TRBD1
v_gene: TRBV12-3/TRBV12-4
CDR3nt: TGTGCCAGCACCCGGACAGGGAGGAATGAAAAACTGTTTTTT
CDR3aa: CASTRTGRNEKLFF

abundance: many
j_gene: TRBJ1-2
d_gene: NA
v_gene: TRBV2
CDR3nt: TGTGCCACACAACGCTCCGGCGGCTACACCTTC
CDR3aa: CATQRSGGYTF

abundance: many
j_gene: TRBJ2-5
d_gene: TRBD2
v_gene: TRBV28
CDR3nt: TGTGCCAGCCTACCAGGGGAAGCGGGAGATCGGCTGACGTACTTC
CDR3aa: CASLPGEAGDRLTYF

abundance: few
j_gene: TRBJ1-4
d_gene: NA
v_gene: TRBV6-1
CDR3nt: TGTGCCAGCAGCGCTAATGAAAAACTGTTTTTT
CDR3aa: CASSANEKLFF

abundance: many
j_gene: TRBJ2-1
d_gene: NA
v_gene: TRBV28
CDR3nt: TGTGCCAGCAGTCAAACGGAAATTGGGCAGTTCTTC
CDR3aa: CASSQTEIGQFF

abundance: many
j_gene: TRBJ2-1
d_gene: NA
v_gene: TRBV3-1
CDR3nt: TGTGCCAGCAGCCAAGCCCCTGGGGGGAATGCTGAGCAGTTCTTC
CDR3aa: CASSQAPGGNAEQFF

abundance: many
j_gene: TRBJ2-3
d_gene: NA
v_gene: TRBV3-1
CDR3nt: TGTGCCAGCAGCCAAGAGGGAGCCACAGATACGCAGTATTTT
CDR3aa: CASSQEGATDTQYF

abundance: many
j_gene: TRBJ1-1
d_gene: NA
v_gene: TRBV18
CDR3nt: TGTGCCAGCTCACCAAGGAGGGAGGATGCTTTCTTT
CDR3aa: CASSPRREDAFF

abundance: NA
j_gene: TRBJ2-7
d_gene: NA
v_gene: TRBV12-3/TRBV12-4
CDR3nt: TGTGCCAGCAGTCCCTCGGTTTACAGGGTGGTTGAGGGGTACGAGCAGTACTTC
CDR3aa: CASSPSVYRVVEGYEQYF

abundance: many
j_gene: TRBJ2-7
d_gene: NA
v_gene: TRBV12-3/TRBV12-4
CDR3nt: TGTGCCAGCTGTATCGAACAGCGCCCCTACGAGCAGTACTTC
CDR3aa: CASCIEQRPYEQYF

abundance: many
j_gene: TRBJ2-7
d_gene: TRBD2
v_gene: TRBV18
CDR3nt: TGTGCCAGCTCACCGAGCGGGACGGCCCACGAGCAGTACTTC
CDR3aa: CASSPSGTAHEQYF

abundance: few
j_gene: TRBJ2-2
d_gene: TRBD2
v_gene: TRBV5-6
CDR3nt: TGTGCCAGCAGCTTGGGTCTAGCGGTCGGGGAGCTGTTTTTT
CDR3aa: CASSLGLAVGELFF

abundance: NA
j_gene: TRBJ2-6
d_gene: NA
v_gene: TRBV6-1
CDR3nt: TGTGCCAGCGGTAAAGCGAGCTCTGGGGCCAACGTCCTGACTTTC
CDR3aa: CASGKASSGANVLTF

abundance: many
j_gene: TRBJ1-1
d_gene: NA
v_gene: TRBV7-8
CDR3nt: TGTGCCAGCAGCGCTTACGGCCACGTAGAGAACACTGAAGCTTTCTTT
CDR3aa: CASSAYGHVENTEAFF

abundance: NA
j_gene: TRBJ1-2
d_gene: NA
v_gene: TRBV7-9
CDR3nt: TGTGCCAGCAGCTTAGCACGGCAAGGGGGCTACACCTTC
CDR3aa: CASSLARQGGYTF

abundance: NA
j_gene: TRBJ1-4
d_gene: TRBD1
v_gene: TRBV6-2/TRBV6-3
CDR3nt: TGTGCCAGCAGGGATGGACAGGGAGAAAAACTGTTTTTT
CDR3aa: CASRDGQGEKLFF

abundance: few
j_gene: TRBJ2-6
d_gene: NA
v_gene: TRBV27
CDR3nt: TGTGCCAGCAGTTTAATCCCTGGGGCCAACGTCCTGACTTTC
CDR3aa: CASSLIPGANVLTF

abundance: many
j_gene: TRBJ2-2
d_gene: TRBD1
v_gene: TRBV12-3/TRBV12-4
CDR3nt: TGTGCCAGCAGTGCTCATACAGGGGGCGGTGGGGAGCTGTTTTTT
CDR3aa: CASSAHTGGGGELFF

abundance: many
j_gene: TRBJ2-7
d_gene: TRBD1
v_gene: TRBV7-9
CDR3nt: TGTGCCAGCAGCTTAGATGGGACAGCACTCTACGAGCAGTACTTC
CDR3aa: CASSLDGTALYEQYF

abundance: NA
j_gene: TRBJ1-3
d_gene: NA
v_gene: TRBV16
CDR3nt: TGTGCCAGCAGCCCAACCGACAGGTCCTCTGGAAACACCATATATTTT
CDR3aa: CASSPTDRSSGNTIYF

abundance: few
j_gene: TRBJ2-2
d_gene: NA
v_gene: TRBV5-1
CDR3nt: TGCGCCAGCAGCTTGGCAATTAATAGCGACACCGGGGAGCTGTTTTTT
CDR3aa: CASSLAINSDTGELFF

abundance: many
j_gene: TRBJ2-7
d_gene: NA
v_gene: TRBV6-5
CDR3nt: TGTGCCAGCAGTTACTCGACAGTTGGCGGAACCTACGAGCAGTACTTC
CDR3aa: CASSYSTVGGTYEQYF

abundance: NA
j_gene: TRBJ1-1
d_gene: NA
v_gene: TRBV11-2
CDR3nt: TGTGCCAGCAGCTTAGCCACAGAAGCTAGCACTGAAGCTTTCTTT
CDR3aa: CASSLATEASTEAFF

abundance: few
j_gene: TRBJ2-7
d_gene: TRBD1
v_gene: TRBV19
CDR3nt: TGTGCCAGTAGTGTCAGGACAGGGACCCACGAGCAGTACTTC
CDR3aa: CASSVRTGTHEQYF

abundance: NA
j_gene: TRBJ2-1
d_gene: NA
v_gene: TRBV9
CDR3nt: TGTGCCAGCAGCGTAGACCTTCCTTACAATGAGCAGTTCTTC
CDR3aa: CASSVDLPYNEQFF

abundance: NA
j_gene: TRBJ1-4
d_gene: TRBD1
v_gene: TRBV29-1
CDR3nt: TGCAGCGTCCTGGACAGGGAGGTGAATGAAAAACTGTTTTTT
CDR3aa: CSVLDREVNEKLFF

abundance: NA
j_gene: TRBJ2-2
d_gene: NA
v_gene: TRBV12-3/TRBV12-4
CDR3nt: TGTGCCACCCTCAGAGGACACCACCCTTTTGTGTACACCGGGGAGCTGTTTTTT
CDR3aa: CATLRGHHPFVYTGELFF

abundance: many
j_gene: TRBJ1-6
d_gene: TRBD1
v_gene: TRBV27
CDR3nt: TGTGCCAGCACCATGACAGGGAATTCACCCCTCCACTTT
CDR3aa: CASTMTGNSPLHF

abundance: many
j_gene: TRBJ2-7
d_gene: TRBD1
v_gene: TRBV30
CDR3nt: TGTGCCTGCTGGACAGGGTCAACCTACGAGCAGTACTTC
CDR3aa: CACWTGSTYEQYF

abundance: many
j_gene: TRBJ1-5
d_gene: NA
v_gene: TRBV18
CDR3nt: TGTGCCAGCTCACCTGGGTGGACAGATAGCAATCAGCCCCAGCATTTT
CDR3aa: CASSPGWTDSNQPQHF

abundance: many
j_gene: TRBJ2-3
d_gene: TRBD2
v_gene: TRBV28
CDR3nt: TGTGCCAGCAGTTTAGGGGCGGGAGGGCCAACAGATACGCAGTATTTT
CDR3aa: CASSLGAGGPTDTQYF

abundance: many
j_gene: TRBJ2-1
d_gene: NA
v_gene: TRBV12-3/TRBV12-4
CDR3nt: TGTGCCAGCAGTGCCCGACCCGAGAGCTCCTACAATGAGCAGTTCTTC
CDR3aa: CASSARPESSYNEQFF

abundance: many
j_gene: TRBJ2-1
d_gene: NA
v_gene: TRBV7-9
CDR3nt: TGTGCCAGCAGAGCCCCGAGGGGGCGGGAGAAACTCGATGAGCAGTTCTTC
CDR3aa: CASRAPRGREKLDEQFF

abundance: many
j_gene: TRBJ2-7
d_gene: NA
v_gene: TRBV19
CDR3nt: TGTGCCAGTAGTATCGACGGCCTAGCCTCTTACGAGCAGTACTTC
CDR3aa: CASSIDGLASYEQYF

abundance: many
j_gene: TRBJ1-5
d_gene: NA
v_gene: TRBV27
CDR3nt: TGTGCCAGCAGTCCCCGACAGGTTCATGCTAGCAATCAGCCCCAGCATTTT
CDR3aa: CASSPRQVHASNQPQHF

abundance: NA
j_gene: TRBJ2-2
d_gene: TRBD2
v_gene: TRBV19
CDR3nt: TGTGCCAGTAGCTTACCCTCGGGTAGCGGGCGTACCAGAGGGGAGCTGTTTTTT
CDR3aa: CASSLPSGSGRTRGELFF

abundance: NA
j_gene: TRBJ2-1
d_gene: TRBD2
v_gene: TRBV5-1
CDR3nt: TGCGCCAGCAGCTCGGGGACTAGCGGGGGTAATGAGCAGTTCTTC
CDR3aa: CASSSGTSGGNEQFF

abundance: many
j_gene: TRBJ2-1
d_gene: TRBD2
v_gene: TRBV28
CDR3nt: TGTGCCAGCAGAACCACCCGCTCAGCGGGAGGGCCCTACAATGAGCAGTTCTTC
CDR3aa: CASRTTRSAGGPYNEQFF

abundance: few
j_gene: TRBJ2-5
d_gene: NA
v_gene: TRBV2
CDR3nt: TGTGCCAGCAGTGGGGCGGGAGAGACCCAGTACTTC
CDR3aa: CASSGAGETQYF

abundance: many
j_gene: TRBJ1-1
d_gene: TRBD1
v_gene: TRBV5-1
CDR3nt: TGCGCCAGCAGCCCGGGACAGCCTAACACTGAAGCTTTCTTT
CDR3aa: CASSPGQPNTEAFF

abundance: many
j_gene: TRBJ2-1
d_gene: NA
v_gene: TRBV7-8
CDR3nt: TGTGCCAGCAGCAATCGTGGGGGGGCGGGGGACAATGAGCAGTTCTTC
CDR3aa: CASSNRGGAGDNEQFF